This TCR beta chain emerged from a study of blood T cell repertoires in COVID-19. Study context: In each case, the material was cDNA or gDNA derived from T cells, B-cell-depleted T cells, or PBMCs.

Across under 25 US areas, participants ranged in age from 18 to 89 years. V gave up 4 bases and J gave up 3 bases, with 10 bases separating them. The CDR3 runs to 14 residues. CDR1 is SNHLY, CDR2 FYNNEI, per germline. Profiling relied on immunoSEQ multiplex PCR, and the TCRdb table lists in-frame clones only, not all of them. In the table there are a few hundred thousand clones, about 88% of which are singletons. The TCR comes from a woman aged 40-49 years who had recovered from COVID-19. The chain joins TRBV2 to TRBJ1-3; a weak D match, TRBD1 (6 bases). The sample was PBMCs or T cells enriched from blood (not recorded which). This CDR3 reads CASSAGVDGNTIYF. CDR3 coding DNA: TGTGCCAGCAGTGCAGGGGTAGATGGAAACACCATATATTTT.